Detailed here is one T cell receptor (beta chain). V shed 6 bases, J shed 5 bases, and the junction held 6 bases outside the gene matches. The length of the CDR3 is 13 residues. The TRBV12-4/TRBJ1-2 clonotypes were amplified using barcode primers with ligated adaptors. TCRdb used MiXCR to reprocess the multiplex PCR reads, holding one entry per CDR3 protein. The sample consists of around 710 distinct CDR3 sequences, roughly a third of them appearing once. The sample consisted of memory CD4+ T cells sorted from blood. The subset denotes: memory CD4+ T cells, CD4+CD45RO+CD25-. V gene TRBV12-3 or TRBV12-4 combines with J gene TRBJ1-2, with TRBD1 matching 7 bases. This receptor was taken from a female donor with breast cancer. Here the CDR3 reads CASSGTAVYGYTF. The CDR3 DNA is TGTGCCAGCAGCGGGACAGCGGTATATGGCTACACCTTC.